The 4 T cell receptor beta chains given below trace back to one sample, sequenced in a study of neoadjuvant anti-PD-1 for oral cavity cancer. The time point here: after neoadjuvant nivolumab, at surgical resection. Sequencing was performed with immunoSEQ multiplex PCR; in TCRdb, only in-frame clones are kept and a portion is missing. Counted here are about 39,000 clones, about 76% occurring once; the ten biggest clones make up 4.8%. The sequenced sample was PBMCs, obtained after nivolumab (anti-PD-1) treatment. These receptors were obtained from a person aged 40 to 85 with oral cavity squamous cell carcinoma.

CDR3 nucleotides: TGTGCCAGTAGTATTATGGCCCAGTTGAACACTGAAGCTTTCTTT. Amino acid sequence: CASSIMAQLNTEAFF. The rearrangement uses TRBV19 and TRBJ1-1; D remains ambiguous. This CDR3 is built from 15 residues. V was clipped by 3 bases and J by 0 bases, with 11 bases between them. From germline, CDR1 is LNHDA and CDR2 SQIVND (reference sequence).

The chain combines TRBV5-1 with TRBJ2-1; a weak D match, TRBD2 (6 bases). V lost 5 bases to trimming and J lost 1 base, with 10 bases between them. CDR3 length: 14 residues. Germline CDR1 is SGHRS and CDR2 is YFSETQ. The CDR3, as DNA: TGCGCCAGCAGTTCGGGACTTTCCTACAATGAGCAGTTCTTC. Protein product: CASSSGLSYNEQFF.

Notes on this clone: One junction end does not reproduce the germline sequence, and a read error may be involved. The V and J genes are TRBV7-7 and TRBJ2-1, with 9 bases aligning to TRBD2. Germline CDR1 is SSHAT and CDR2 is FNYEAQ (reference sequence). The CDR3 covers 16 residues. Here the CDR3 reads CASSLETSGAYNEQFF. DNA for the CDR3: TGTGCTAGCAGCTTAGAGACTAGCGGTGCCTACAATGAGCAGTTCTTC. The entire variable domain, with the rest obtained from reference TRBV7-7 and TRBJ2-1, is as follows: GAGVSQSPRYKVTKRGQDVTLRCDPISSHATLYWYQQALGQGPEFLTYFNYEAQPDKSGLPSDRFSAERPEGSISTLTIQRTEQRDSAMYRCASSLETSGAYNEQFFGPGTRLTVL.

The CDR3 DNA follows: TGTGCCAGCAGCCTTAGGACTAGCGGGGCCACCGGGGAGCTGTTTTTT. Its translation: CASSLRTSGATGELFF. The V and J genes are TRBV5-6 and TRBJ2-2, with 12 bases lining up with TRBD2. Germline CDR1 and CDR2: SGHDT and YYEEEE. Trimming removed 4 bases from V and 4 bases from J; junction bases left unmatched: 5. This CDR3 has 16 residues.